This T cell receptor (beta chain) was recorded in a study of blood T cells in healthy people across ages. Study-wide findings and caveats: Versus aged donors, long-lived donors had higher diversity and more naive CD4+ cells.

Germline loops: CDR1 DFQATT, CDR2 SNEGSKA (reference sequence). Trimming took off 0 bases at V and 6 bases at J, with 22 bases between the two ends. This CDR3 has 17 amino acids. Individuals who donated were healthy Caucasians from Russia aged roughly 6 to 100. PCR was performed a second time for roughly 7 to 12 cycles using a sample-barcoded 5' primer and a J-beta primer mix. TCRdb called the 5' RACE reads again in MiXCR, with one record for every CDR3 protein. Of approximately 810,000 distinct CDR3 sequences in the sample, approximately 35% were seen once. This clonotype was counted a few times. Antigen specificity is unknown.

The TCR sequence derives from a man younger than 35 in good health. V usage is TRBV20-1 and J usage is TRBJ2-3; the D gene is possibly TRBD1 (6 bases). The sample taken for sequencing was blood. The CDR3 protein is CSARDPSGHPKYDTQYF. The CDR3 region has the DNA TGCAGTGCTAGAGACCCCTCGGGACACCCCAAATACGATACGCAGTATTTT.